This T cell receptor beta chain was captured in a study of PD-1 blockade in classical Hodgkin lymphoma. Study as a whole: Patients were treated with nivolumab at 3 mg/kg, and this was given intravenously every 2 weeks.

After autologous stem cell transplantation all patients relapsed, and prior brentuximab vedotin exposure differed between cohorts. General study points: Diversity similar to that of newly diagnosed patients was seen at baseline in complete responders. At C4D1, TCR diversity had climbed significantly for CD4+ cells, though not for CD8+ cells. Diminished baseline TCR diversity has been reported in newly diagnosed patients relative to healthy donors.

Germline V gives CDR1 GTSNPN, CDR2 SVGIG (reference sequence). The V end lost 3 bases, the J end lost 4 bases, and 9 bases lay between the germline ends. The CDR3 spans 12 residues. Sequencing used immunoSEQ multiplex PCR; TCRdb keeps in-frame clones, though not all of them. Among 95,000 or so clones, approximately 83% were seen once, and the ten largest hold 9% to 15%. This clone was counted a few times. Its target is unknown. The TCR was taken from a human donor with classical Hodgkin lymphoma. This material consisted of peripheral blood mononuclear cells (PBMCs), taken at baseline. The chain carries TRBV30 and TRBJ2-5, with TRBD1 as a possible D gene (5 bases). CDR3 coding DNA: TGTGCCTGGAGCAGGGTTCCAGAGACCCAGTACTTC. It yields the protein CAWSRVPETQYF.